This TCR beta chain was observed in a study of metastatic and nonmetastatic thyroid tumors (dated by TCRdb to 2020 to 2021). Looking at the study overall: For patients with malignant and with benign thyroid disease, the researchers compared repertoires between peripheral blood samples and tumor or nodule tissue samples. The research as a whole found: In both blood and tumor samples, malignant tumors were reported to have significantly higher TCR beta diversity than benign nodules.

This clone was seen a few times. Its antigen is unknown. Qualities for individual bases were not recorded, and no much larger clone is one base off. No treatment had been received by any patient before thyroid surgery. The study retrospectively analysed patient clinical samples collected from the early 2010s to the late 2010s using T-cell receptor beta sequencing. From cysteine to phenylalanine, the CDR3 is 13 amino acids long. The only DNA kept is the CDR3, 39 bases in frame from the first base. V drops 3 bases and J drops 1 base, leaving 7 bases in between. Looking up the germline V gene yields CDR1 SGDLS and CDR2 YYNGEE. The library was made by PCR. The sequencing machine was an Illumina HiSeq 4000. High-throughput sequencing was used to profile the TCR beta-chain CDR3 region of each patient. In the paper's pipeline: A classifier to discriminate distant-metastatic papillary thyroid cancer patients was built from CDR3 differences across clinicopathological groups. To measure repertoire diversity the researchers used the Shannon index, while the Morisita-Horn index served to gauge how similar the tumor and blood repertoires were. In TCRdb, the public reads were trimmed at Q25 with fastp and aligned with MiXCR, with productive beta chains retained. These V and J calls originate from TCRdb's pipeline instead of the authors' own analysis. The sample has about 85,000 clones on record, over 8.5% of them singletons. The ten largest clones add up to 8.8% of the sample.

The chain is made from TRBV9 and TRBJ1-1, with a tentative D gene TRBD1 over 5 matching bases. The TCR comes from a female donor with papillary thyroid cancer or a benign thyroid nodule (not recorded which). Some clones in this sample may be carry-over from other donors' samples. The source material was blood. In nucleotides, the sequence is TGTGCCAGCAGCGCAACAGGGAACACTGAAGCTTTCTTT. The translation is CASSATGNTEAFF.